The entry below describes one T cell receptor beta chain. Its antigen is currently unknown. One end of the junction fails to match germline, which may point to a read error. Per germline, CDR1 LGHDT and CDR2 YNNKEL (reference sequence). The CDR3 has 14 residues. TCRdb reprocessed the 5' RACE reads via MiXCR and lists one record per CDR3 protein. The sample comprises tens of thousands of distinct CDR3 sequences, about 3.2% of which are singletons, and around 7.7% rests with the top ten. Time point: longitudinal time-point 1 (baseline). The data belong to a study of neurological immune-mediated disorders. Turning to the study itself: Secondary progressive cases numbered 3 among the 35 or so multiple sclerosis patients, while the other 31 were relapsing-remitting. Study findings and constraints: The multiple sclerosis repertoire cluster had no clinical or MRI correlate.

The sequenced sample consisted of PBMCs. This TCR derives from a woman between 55 and 75 years old with multiple sclerosis. The chain combines TRBV3-1 with TRBJ1-5, with D maybe TRBD1 (6 bases). CDR3 coding DNA: TGTGCCAGCAGCCAGGGGGGGCTCAATCAGCACCAGCATTTT. It translates to CASSQGGLNQHQHF.